The 19 T cell receptor beta chains below were found in one sample sequenced in a study of T cell repertoires in aging, cancer and after chemotherapy. TCR beta rearrangements were amplified from peripheral blood genomic DNA. Rearranged V-D-J TRB sequences were amplified with a mixed TRB-A/B primer pool. TCRdb reanalysed the multiplex PCR reads using MiXCR and keeps one entry per CDR3 protein. The sample includes 6,000 to 9,500 distinct CDR3 sequences, around 40% of them seen just once. The material sequenced was blood. The receptors were sampled from a human donor in good health.

The J gene is TRBJ2-5, the V gene TRBV18, with D perhaps given as TRBD1 or TRBD2 (6 bases each). The CDR3 length is 16 residues. With 0 bases removed from V and 3 bases from J, the gap between germline ends came to 14 bases. Germline V CDR1 and CDR2: KGHSH, LQKENI. The CDR3 loop is CASSPPSRGRKETQYF. In nucleotides, the CDR3 is TGTGCCAGCTCACCACCGTCCCGGGGGCGAAAAGAGACCCAGTACTTC. Looking up the rest from reference TRBV18 and TRBJ2-5 gives the full variable domain: NAGVMQNPRHLVRRRGQEARLRCSPMKGHSHVYWYRQLPEEGLKFMVYLQKENIIDESGMPKERFSAEFPKEGPSILRIQQVVRGDSAAYFCASSPPSRGRKETQYFGPGTRLLVL.

The chain is built from TRBV30 and TRBJ1-2, with unresolved D. With 2 bases removed from V and 6 bases from J, the gap between germline ends came to 16 bases. The CDR3 covers 14 residues. Germline assignment: CDR1 GTSNPN and CDR2 SVGIG (reference sequence). The CDR3 protein is CAWSPPRQNNGYTF. CDR3 bases: TGTGCCTGGAGTCCCCCCCGGCAGAATAATGGCTACACCTTC.

The table lists this clonotype with a few counts. CDR3 residues: CASSHREGANVLTF. Here the CDR3 DNA reads TGCGCCAGCAGCCACCGGGAGGGGGCCAACGTCCTGACTTTC. The chain joins TRBV4-3 to TRBJ2-6, with D perhaps TRBD2 (6 bases). Germline V lookup: CDR1 LGHNA, CDR2 YSLEER. The CDR3 extends over 14 amino acids. V was shortened by 3 bases and J by 4 bases, with 7 bases between the two germline ends.

The rearrangement joins TRBV6-1 to TRBJ1-4; 8 positions agree with TRBD1. Germline-derived CDR1 and CDR2 are MNHNS and SASEGT. The CDR3 is 14 residues long. Unmatched junction bases numbered 6, after V lost 4 bases and J lost 8 bases. In DNA form, the CDR3 reads TGTGCCAGCAGTGTCGGACAGGGTGGAGAAAAACTGTTTTTT. It encodes CASSVGQGGEKLFF.

This clonotype was observed a handful of times. The J gene is TRBJ1-3, the V gene TRBV6-6, with D perhaps TRBD1 (5 bases). The V end lost 9 bases, the J end lost 2 bases, and 8 bases lay between the germline ends. The CDR3 is 12 residues long. Germline CDR1 MNHNY, CDR2 SVGAGI (reference sequence). CDR3 region: CASRTPGNTIYF. In nucleotides, the CDR3 is TGTGCCAGTCGGACACCTGGAAACACCATATATTTT.

The rearrangement links TRBV6-5 to TRBJ2-7; D may be TRBD2 (6 bases). This CDR3 is 15 amino acids long. Germline assignment: CDR1 MNHEY and CDR2 SVGAGI. V lost 8 bases and J lost 4, with 21 bases in between. The CDR3 is CASLPGGGTGYEQYF. As DNA, the CDR3 is TGTGCCAGCTTACCGGGTGGGGGGACGGGGTACGAGCAGTACTTC.

The V gene is TRBV5-4, the J gene TRBJ1-6, with D possibly matching TRBD1 (6 bases). The CDR3 spans 13 residues. Trimming left V 8 bases short and J 10 bases short, with 16 bases between. From germline, CDR1 is SGHNT and CDR2 YYREEE (reference sequence). CDR3 sequence (DNA): TGTGCCAGTTACAGGGAAGGGGAGTCACCCCTCCACTTT. It translates to CASYREGESPLHF.

By its share, this clonotype is medium-sized. CDR3 sequence: CASSPPGQGISNEQFF. CDR3 nucleotide sequence: TGTGCCAGCTCACCCCCGGGGCAGGGGATAAGCAATGAGCAGTTCTTC. The chain joins TRBV18 to TRBJ2-1; tentative D call: TRBD1 (6 bases). V lost 3 bases to trimming and J lost 6 bases, with 18 bases between them. CDR3 length: 16 residues. Germline loops: CDR1 KGHSH, CDR2 LQKENI.

The chain joins TRBV6-5 to TRBJ1-2; TRBD1 might be the D (5 bases). CDR3 length: 14 amino acids. Trimming removed 6 bases from V and 4 bases from J, with 15 bases in between. Per germline, CDR1 MNHEY and CDR2 SVGAGI. The DNA of the CDR3 is TGTGCCAGCAGGAAACTCAGGGCGTTCTATGGCTACACCTTC. It encodes CASRKLRAFYGYTF.

The V and J genes are TRBV5-1 and TRBJ2-5; D gene unclear. CDR3 length equals 14 residues. Trimming stripped 3 bases from V and 1 base from J, with 10 bases between. Germline CDR1 and CDR2: SGHRS and YFSETQ. The CDR3 bases are TGCGCCAGCAGCTGGCAAGGGCTCCAAGAGACCCAGTACTTC. Amino acids: CASSWQGLQETQYF.

This clonotype is termed large (0.1 to 1%). The chain has TRBV29-1 and TRBJ2-1; TRBD2 agrees at 11 bases. In germline, CDR1 is SQVTM, CDR2 ANQGSEA. The CDR3 runs to 14 residues. J lost 4 bases, V lost 6 bases, and 5 bases had no gene match. CDR3 sequence: CSVAGLADYNEQFF. As DNA, the CDR3 is TGCAGCGTAGCGGGACTAGCGGATTACAATGAGCAGTTCTTC.

This clonotype is large (0.1 to 1%) by share. The V gene is TRBV29-1, the J gene TRBJ2-3; no reliable D call. Trimming took off 4 bases at V and 2 bases at J, with 10 bases between the two ends. Per the germline V gene, CDR1 is SQVTM and CDR2 is ANQGSEA. The CDR3 contains 13 residues. CDR3 region: CSVAGRHTDTQYF. CDR3 in DNA: TGCAGCGTTGCTGGCCGACACACAGATACGCAGTATTTT.

The chain employs TRBV6-5 and TRBJ1-2; D not certain. The CDR3 runs to 16 residues. V dropped 7 bases and J dropped 5 bases, with 23 bases sitting between them. Germline CDR1 reads MNHEY; CDR2 reads SVGAGI. CDR3 sequence (DNA): TGTGCCAGCACCCCCGCCTCCGCCCCATGGTCATATGGCTACACCTTC. Its translation is CASTPASAPWSYGYTF.

For the CDR3, the DNA is TGTGCCAGCAGCTTTGGTGAATGGGACCAAGAGACCCAGTACTTC. This gives the protein CASSFGEWDQETQYF. The chain is built from TRBV7-9 and TRBJ2-5; no definite D call. Trimming took off 3 bases at V and 0 bases at J, with 11 bases between the two ends. CDR1 is SEHNR, CDR2 FQNEAQ, per germline (reference sequence). The CDR3 covers 15 residues.

In its sample, this clonotype was seen a few times. This sequence joins TRBV29-1 and TRBJ1-1, with 9 bases lining up with TRBD1. With V trimmed by 8 bases and J by 5 bases, 15 bases remained unmatched. CDR3 length: 15 amino acids. Germline V CDR1 and CDR2: SQVTM, ANQGSEA. In DNA, the CDR3 is TGCAGCTTGTGGGGAACGGACAGGGGCGATACTGAAGCTTTCTTT. This translates into CSLWGTDRGDTEAFF.

In this sample, this clonotype is medium-sized. The chain combines TRBV19 with TRBJ1-6; the D is unclear. CDR1 LNHDA and CDR2 SQIVND come from the germline V gene (reference sequence). V lost 3 bases and J lost 5, with 11 bases in between. The CDR3 extends over 15 amino acids. CDR3 in DNA: TGTGCCAGTAGTATCGCAGACGAGCATAATTCACCCCTCCACTTT. Protein product: CASSIADEHNSPLHF.

The genes are TRBV7-9 and TRBJ2-7; perhaps TRBD1 as D (6 bases). The germline V gene has CDR1 SEHNR and CDR2 FQNEAQ (reference sequence). The germline V and J ends were trimmed by 5 bases and 3 bases, with 14 bases remaining between them. The CDR3 is 14 residues long. The CDR3 here is CASSPGTPVYEQYF. In DNA, the CDR3 is TGTGCCAGCAGCCCGGGGACACCCGTCTACGAGCAGTACTTC.

V and J are TRBV7-2 and TRBJ2-5; D is perhaps TRBD1 or TRBD2 (6 bases each). V was pared by 1 base and J by 5 bases, with 17 bases between. This CDR3 region has 16 residues. The germline CDR1 and CDR2 sequences are SGHTA and FQGNSA. This CDR3 reads CASSLVGGSGGETQYF. The CDR3 bases are TGTGCCAGCAGCTTAGTGGGGGGCAGTGGTGGGGAGACCCAGTACTTC.

The chain links TRBV6-4 to TRBJ2-1; TRBD1 might be the D (8 bases). The CDR3 sequence is 15 residues long. V lost 6 bases and J 3 bases, leaving 15 bases between the germline ends. The germline CDR1 and CDR2 sequences are MRHNA and SNTAGT. The CDR3 DNA reads as TGTGCCAGCAGCGCCACAGGGGGGGGCTACAATGAGCAGTTCTTC. It translates to CASSATGGGYNEQFF.